The subject of this entry is one TCR beta chain. Its antigen is not known. This sample is part of a study of CD8+CD57+ T cells in acquired aplastic anemia. The wider study: When averaged, DNA from sorted CD4+ and CD8+ cells came to approximately 3 ug.

The CDR3 is made up of 13 amino acids. The V gene's germline CDR1 is SQVTM and CDR2 ANQGSEA. V trimming: 7 bases; J trimming: 4 bases; junction bases outside the gene matches: 9. TCR beta VDJ and CDR3 profiles were obtained from a genomic DNA template. Via MiXCR, TCRdb re-called the reads, giving one row per CDR3 protein. Among about 150,000 distinct CDR3 sequences, about 48% were seen once, and the ten largest hold 12%. Findings of the study overall: There were about 27 CD8+ CDR3 sequences that occurred in both patients and controls.

Patients included in sequencing had previously demonstrated CD8+CD57+ cell expansion by flow cytometry. Sequenced: sorted CD4+, CD8+, or CD8+CD57+ T cells (not recorded which) from PBMCs. This TCR derives from a human donor with aplastic anemia. The chain uses TRBV29-1 and TRBJ1-2; the match to TRBD1 covers 7 bases. CDR3 sequence: CSGETGYFYGYTF. In DNA, the CDR3 is TGCAGCGGGGAGACAGGGTACTTCTATGGCTACACCTTC.